The 25 T cell receptor beta chains presented below share a single source sample, sequenced in a study of patients and donors after allogeneic stem cell transplantation. One entry per CDR3 protein, called by TCRdb with MiXCR from the RT-PCR reads. The table lists roughly 880,000 distinct CDR3 sequences, roughly 18% of them singletons. The source material was blood, either unsorted or a sorted T cell fraction (not recorded which). These receptor sequences come from a human donor who was either an allogeneic HSCT recipient or a stem cell or donor lymphocyte infusion donor (not recorded which). It is not recorded whose cells these are; they may come from a transplant donor.

The chain employs TRBV25-1 and TRBJ1-2; TRBD1 might be the D (5 bases). The CDR3 extends over 14 amino acids. Germline V lookup: CDR1 MGHDK, CDR2 SYGVNS. Trimming cost V 3 bases and J 7 bases, with 15 bases left between them. Written as DNA, the CDR3 is TGTGCCAGCAGTGATTTCAGGGTTGTTGGTGGCTACACCTTC. It translates to CASSDFRVVGGYTF.

This clonotype was recorded many times. The chain employs TRBV20-1 and TRBJ2-2; 14 nucleotides line up with TRBD2. The CDR3 length is 17 residues. After removal of 6 bases from V and 0 bases from J, the junction contained 6 bases not matched to a gene. The germline CDR1 and CDR2 sequences are DFQATT and SNEGSKA (reference sequence). The CDR3 region is CSAPGLAGGSNTGELFF. The CDR3 nucleotides read TGCAGTGCCCCTGGACTAGCGGGAGGTTCGAACACCGGGGAGCTGTTTTTT.

The chain combines TRBV7-2 with TRBJ2-7; 7 nucleotides align to TRBD2. Germline lookup yields CDR1 SGHTA and CDR2 FQGNSA. This CDR3 has 16 amino acids. The junction had 12 bases not matched to a gene; V was cut back by 5 bases and J by 2 bases. This chain's CDR3 is CASSAGIGRTTYEQYF. The CDR3 region has the DNA TGTGCCAGCAGCGCTGGGATCGGGAGGACTACCTACGAGCAGTACTTC.

This clonotype turned up a few times. The rearrangement joins TRBV24-1 to TRBJ2-2; maybe TRBD2 (5 bases). The CDR3 is 11 amino acids. The V end lost 12 bases, the J end lost 6 bases, and 10 bases lay between the germline ends. The V gene's germline CDR1 is KGHDR and CDR2 SFDVKD. The CDR3 coding sequence is TGTGCCGCCGAGAGGGCCGGGGAGCTGTTTTTT. Its translation is CAAERAGELFF.

The gene calls are TRBV5-1 and TRBJ2-7, with a possible D match to TRBD1 (5 bases). In germline, CDR1 is SGHRS, CDR2 YFSETQ. Trimming took off 5 bases at V and 3 bases at J, with 9 bases between the two ends. This CDR3 has 12 amino acids. Here the CDR3 reads CASSTGNYEQYF. CDR3 coding DNA: TGCGCCAGCAGTACAGGAAACTACGAGCAGTACTTC.

The rearrangement links TRBV6-4 to TRBJ2-1; 8 positions match TRBD1. The germline CDR1 and CDR2 sequences are MRHNA and SNTAGT. V dropped 5 bases and J dropped 8; count of bases not matched to a gene: 8. The CDR3 runs to 14 residues. The DNA of the CDR3 is TGTGCCAGCAGTAGGACAGGGTGGGGCGATGAGCAGTTCTTC. Translating gives CASSRTGWGDEQFF.

Only a few counts were recorded for this clonotype. V gene TRBV12-3 or TRBV12-4 combines with J gene TRBJ2-7; D might be TRBD1 or TRBD2, each matching 5 bases. The CDR3 covers 16 residues. The germline V and J ends were trimmed by 1 base and 2 bases, with 15 bases remaining between them. CDR3 loop: CASSLEGTGPTYEQYF. CDR3 nucleotides: TGTGCCAGCAGTTTAGAGGGGACGGGACCAACCTACGAGCAGTACTTC.

The V gene is TRBV12-3 or TRBV12-4, the J gene TRBJ2-5; D may match TRBD1 or TRBD2 (8 bases each). The length of the CDR3 is 18 residues. Trimming removed 1 base from V and 2 bases from J, with 20 bases in between. CDR3 region: CASSLGVAGQVGQETQYF. The CDR3 region has the DNA TGTGCCAGCAGTTTAGGAGTAGCGGGACAGGTGGGGCAAGAGACCCAGTACTTC.

The rearrangement joins TRBV12-3 or TRBV12-4 to TRBJ1-5, with unresolved D. The V end lost 4 bases, the J end lost 9 bases, and 13 bases lay between the germline ends. There are 13 residues in the CDR3. CDR3 bases: TGTGCCAGCAGTTCGGAGGAAGAAAGGCCCCAGCATTTT. Amino acid sequence: CASSSEEERPQHF.

The rearrangement joins TRBV24-1 to TRBJ2-1; D is perhaps TRBD1 or TRBD2 (5 bases each). The CDR3 consists of 16 residues. Between the trimmed V and J ends, which lost 2 bases and 6 bases, there was a span of 16 bases. Germline V CDR1 and CDR2: KGHDR, SFDVKD. The CDR3 spells CATSDSGRPSINEQFF. The CDR3 DNA reads TGTGCCACCAGTGATTCGGGGCGCCCTTCCATCAATGAGCAGTTCTTC.

V and J are TRBV25-1 and TRBJ1-1; 7 bases are a match to TRBD1. The CDR3 has 13 amino acids. Germline lookup yields CDR1 MGHDK and CDR2 SYGVNS. Trimming cost V 1 base and J 8 bases; bases outside gene matches: 4. CDR3 sequence reads: CASSESDRLEAFF. The CDR3 nucleotides are TGTGCCAGCAGTGAATCGGACAGGCTAGAAGCTTTCTTT.

This clonotype was recorded many times. The rearrangement links TRBV2 to TRBJ2-5, with 12 bases that match TRBD2. Germline V CDR1 and CDR2: SNHLY, FYNNEI. V dropped 7 bases and J dropped 7; count of bases not matched to a gene: 4. The CDR3 has 13 amino acids. CDR3 sequence (DNA): TGTGCCAGCATGGGGGGACTAGCGGGGACCCAGTACTTC. It yields the protein CASMGGLAGTQYF. Drawing the rest from reference TRBV2 and TRBJ2-5, the complete variable domain is EPEVTQTPSHQVTQMGQEVILRCVPISNHLYFYWYRQILGQKVEFLVSFYNNEISEKSEIFDDQFSVERPDGSNFTLKIRSTKLEDSAMYFCASMGGLAGTQYFGPGTRLLVL.

V and J are TRBV18 and TRBJ1-1; the D is unclear. V was clipped by 4 bases and J by 7 bases, with 4 bases between them. CDR3 length: 10 residues. CDR1 and CDR2 from the germline V gene are KGHSH and LQKENI. The chain's CDR3 is CASSQFEAFF. The CDR3 DNA reads TGTGCCAGCTCACAGTTTGAAGCTTTCTTT.

This rearrangement joins TRBV12-3 or TRBV12-4 to TRBJ1-5; TRBD1 matches 8 bases. This CDR3 spans 17 amino acids. The J segment lost 4 bases and the V segment lost 0 bases, leaving 8 bases of the junction unmatched. The CDR3 reads CASSLARGQGWNQPQHF. The CDR3 DNA reads as TGTGCCAGCAGTTTAGCGCGAGGACAGGGATGGAATCAGCCCCAGCATTTT.

This clonotype was observed a handful of times. The chain joins TRBV9 to TRBJ2-1; D might be TRBD1 or TRBD2, each matching 5 bases. Trimming removed 4 bases at V and 9 bases at J, with 17 bases between. From germline, CDR1 is SGDLS and CDR2 YYNGEE. The CDR3 extends over 14 amino acids. CDR3 residues: CASSPRDGEREQFF. The CDR3 DNA follows: TGTGCCAGCAGCCCTAGGGACGGAGAGCGTGAGCAGTTCTTC.

This clonotype was detected a few times. The V call is TRBV9, the J call TRBJ2-7; D possibly uses TRBD1 or TRBD2 (6 bases each). Germline loops: CDR1 SGDLS, CDR2 YYNGEE. Trimming cost V 4 bases and J 7 bases, with 15 bases left between them. CDR3 size: 13 residues. The CDR3 coding sequence is TGTGCCAGCAGCAACGGGGGCGGTCGGGAGCAGTACTTC. Its translation: CASSNGGGREQYF. Full variable domain (remainder filled in from reference TRBV9 and TRBJ2-7): DSGVTQTPKHLITATGQRVTLRCSPRSGDLSVYWYQQSLDQGLQFLIQYYNGEERAKGNILERFSAQQFPDLHSELNLSSLELGDSALYFCASSNGGGREQYFGPGTRLTVT.

The chain is built from TRBV20-1 and TRBJ2-1; the match to TRBD1 covers 10 bases. Germline trimming cut 1 base from V and 6 bases from J; bases unmatched to any gene: 0. CDR3 length equals 13 residues. Germline-derived CDR1 and CDR2 are DFQATT and SNEGSKA (reference sequence). The CDR3: CSARGTGGNEQFF. In DNA form, the CDR3 reads TGCAGTGCTAGAGGGACAGGGGGCAATGAGCAGTTCTTC.

A few counts support this clonotype. The chain couples TRBV15 to TRBJ2-1; TRBD1 is a possible D gene (6 bases). The V end lost 5 bases, the J end lost 3 bases, and 14 bases lay between the germline ends. CDR1 is LNHNV and CDR2 is YYDKDF in the germline V gene (reference sequence). This CDR3 spans 15 amino acids. The CDR3 protein is CATSRRDKDYNEQFF. The CDR3 nucleotides are TGTGCCACCAGCCGCCGGGACAAAGACTACAATGAGCAGTTCTTC.

The chain recombines TRBV18 with TRBJ1-2, with D possibly TRBD1 on 6 matching bases. The CDR3 contains 15 residues. Trimming pared 6 bases from V and 4 bases from J, leaving 18 bases between. Germline V gives CDR1 KGHSH, CDR2 LQKENI. The CDR3 region is CASSRRQEATYGYTF. CDR3 nucleotide sequence: TGTGCCAGCTCGCGTAGACAGGAGGCTACCTATGGCTACACCTTC. Together with reference TRBV18 and TRBJ1-2, the CDR3 gives the full variable domain: NAGVMQNPRHLVRRRGQEARLRCSPMKGHSHVYWYRQLPEEGLKFMVYLQKENIIDESGMPKERFSAEFPKEGPSILRIQQVVRGDSAAYFCASSRRQEATYGYTFGSGTRLTVV.

V gene TRBV30 combines with J gene TRBJ2-6; unclear D gene. V shed 2 bases and J shed 0 bases, with 5 bases lying between them. CDR1 GTSNPN and CDR2 SVGIG come from the germline V gene (reference sequence). CDR3 length: 14 residues. For the CDR3, the DNA is TGTGCCTGGAGTCGGGCCTCTGGGGCCAACGTCCTGACTTTC. Protein sequence: CAWSRASGANVLTF.

The V call is TRBV19, the J call TRBJ1-1, with D possibly TRBD1 on 5 matching bases. The CDR3 sequence is 10 residues long. The ends were cut back, 3 bases at V and 11 bases at J, with 7 bases in the middle. Germline V gene data show CDR1 as LNHDA and CDR2 as SQIVND (reference sequence). DNA for the CDR3: TGTGCCAGTAGTATGGGGGTTGCTTTCTTT. Its protein is CASSMGVAFF.

This clonotype was observed a handful of times. V gene TRBV12-3 or TRBV12-4 combines with J gene TRBJ2-7, with TRBD2 as a possible D gene (5 bases). The CDR3 is 14 residues long. V lost 3 bases and J 2 bases, leaving 11 bases between the germline ends. The CDR3 region is CASSLSLATYEQYF. DNA of the CDR3: TGTGCCAGCAGTTTGAGTTTAGCGACCTACGAGCAGTACTTC.

The chain joins TRBV28 to TRBJ2-5; maybe TRBD1 (5 bases). This CDR3 has 13 amino acids. Germline CDR1 MDHEN, CDR2 SYDVKM. Between the trimmed V and J ends, which lost 3 bases and 4 bases, there was a span of 9 bases. The CDR3 DNA is TGTGCCAGCAGTTTTTCAGGGTTAGAGACCCAGTACTTC. Protein: CASSFSGLETQYF. The full variable domain, completed using reference TRBV28 and TRBJ2-5, is DVKVTQSSRYLVKRTGEKVFLECVQDMDHENMFWYRQDPGLGLRLIYFSYDVKMKEKGDIPEGYSVSREKKERFSLILESASTNQTSMYLCASSFSGLETQYFGPGTRLLVL.

The chain has TRBV4-2 and TRBJ2-1; tentatively, D is TRBD2 (7 bases). Trimming removed 4 bases at V and 7 bases at J, with 20 bases between. From germline, CDR1 is LGHNA and CDR2 YNFKEQ. The CDR3 contains 16 residues. The chain's CDR3 is CASSLLGGGPGNEQFF. In nucleotides, the CDR3 is TGTGCCAGCAGCCTCCTTGGGGGGGGGCCGGGAAATGAGCAGTTCTTC.

This clonotype has just a few counts. The chain is built from TRBV6-1 and TRBJ2-1; D unresolved. V lost 6 bases to trimming and J lost 5 bases, with 11 bases between them. This CDR3 is 13 amino acids long. Germline V lookup: CDR1 MNHNS, CDR2 SASEGT. CDR3: CASSLHLDNEQFF. The CDR3 DNA follows: TGTGCCAGCAGCCTACATCTAGACAATGAGCAGTTCTTC.